This T cell receptor (beta chain) was retrieved from a study of PD-L1 blockade in urothelial cancer. This clone was observed once. TCRdb's table, derived via immunoSEQ multiplex PCR, lists solely in-frame clones and lacks some. The sample has over 100,000 clones; under 95% are singletons. Noted time point: peripheral blood 6 weeks after treatment start. The sequence was obtained from a man in his 60s with urothelial cancer. Sequenced here: PBMCs, sampled around atezolizumab (anti-PD-L1) treatment.

The chain's CDR3 is CASSVDSGSATDTQYF. CDR3 nucleotides: TGTGCCAGCAGCGTAGATAGCGGGAGTGCGACGGATACGCAGTATTTT. The V gene is TRBV9, the J gene TRBJ2-3; 9 nucleotides match TRBD2. Germline V CDR1 and CDR2: SGDLS, YYNGEE. CDR3 length equals 16 residues. With V trimmed by 0 bases and J by 6 bases, 8 bases remained unmatched. Supplemented by reference TRBV9 and TRBJ2-3, the full variable domain reads DSGVTQTPKHLITATGQRVTLRCSPRSGDLSVYWYQQSLDQGLQFLIQYYNGEERAKGNILERFSAQQFPDLHSELNLSSLELGDSALYFCASSVDSGSATDTQYFGPGTRLTVL.